This TCR beta chain emerged from a study of response to subunit inactivated influenza vaccine (dated by TCRdb to the late 2010s). Background for the entire study: The study used deep quantitative T cell receptor repertoire profiling to track responses to a trivalent subunit inactivated influenza vaccine.

The V and J ends are trimmed by 5 bases and 3 bases, leaving 12 bases between them. Looking up the germline V gene yields CDR1 LGHNA and CDR2 YNFKEQ. The CDR3, cysteine through phenylalanine, is 14 amino acids long. Of the read, only the CDR3 DNA is kept; its 42 bases are in frame from base 1. Library preparation was by RT-PCR. Data came from an Illumina HiSeq 2500. The public reads were reprocessed in TCRdb via fastp at Q25 and MiXCR, keeping in-frame beta chains. Each CDR3 protein gets just one entry, which takes the most common genes and DNA from the rows behind it. Here the sample has hundreds of thousands of distinct CDR3 sequences; around 8% occur a single time. 13% of the sample is held by the ten biggest clonotypes. What the research found in general, with its limitations: The authors proposed that each seasonal influenza vaccination may bring in only a limited number of new T cells.

This clonotype was observed many times. There is no known antigen for this receptor. Nothing much larger sits one base from this clone, and base qualities are not available. The TCR was taken from a man aged 45 to 75 who received an inactivated influenza vaccine. Donor details come from another sample of the same person, matched by shared clones. Sequencing used PBMCs from blood, obtained 23 months after vaccination. The rearranged chain carries TRBV4-2 and TRBJ2-3; the D gene is tentatively TRBD1 or TRBD2, each matching 5 bases. The CDR3 amino acid sequence is: CASSTRDQTDTQYF. The bases read TGTGCCAGCAGCACCCGGGACCAGACAGATACGCAGTATTTT.